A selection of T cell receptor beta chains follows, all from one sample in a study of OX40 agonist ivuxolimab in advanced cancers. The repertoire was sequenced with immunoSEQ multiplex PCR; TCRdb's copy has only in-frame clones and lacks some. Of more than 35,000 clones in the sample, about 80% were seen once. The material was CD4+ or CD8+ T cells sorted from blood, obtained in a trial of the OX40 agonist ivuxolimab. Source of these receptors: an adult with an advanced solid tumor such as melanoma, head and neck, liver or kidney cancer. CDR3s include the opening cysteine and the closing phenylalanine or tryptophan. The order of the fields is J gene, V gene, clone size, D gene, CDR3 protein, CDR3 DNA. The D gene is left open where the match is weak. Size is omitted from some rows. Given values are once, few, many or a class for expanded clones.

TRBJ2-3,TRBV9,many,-,CASSVQGSDTQYF,TGTGCCAGCAGCGTCCAGGGCTCAGATACGCAGTATTTT
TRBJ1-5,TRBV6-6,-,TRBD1,CASSLTGTGNQPQHF,TGTGCCAGCAGCCTTACCGGGACAGGCAATCAGCCCCAGCATTTT
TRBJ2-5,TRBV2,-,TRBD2,CASRGLADNRLGETQYF,TGTGCCAGCAGGGGACTAGCGGACAACCGATTGGGGGAGACCCAGTACTTC
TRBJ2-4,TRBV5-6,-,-,CASSLVQAKNIQYF,TGTGCCAGCAGCTTGGTTCAGGCCAAAAACATTCAGTACTTC
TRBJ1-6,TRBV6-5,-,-,CASRPIAPLPLHF,TGTGCCAGCAGGCCGATAGCTCCCTTGCCCCTCCACTTT
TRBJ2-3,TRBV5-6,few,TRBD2,CASSAGLAGRLFLGDTQYF,TGTGCCAGCAGCGCCGGACTAGCGGGGCGCTTATTCTTAGGTGATACGCAGTATTTT
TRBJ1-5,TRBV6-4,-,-,CASSEGRGDQPQHF,TGTGCCAGCAGTGAAGGGAGAGGGGATCAGCCCCAGCATTTT
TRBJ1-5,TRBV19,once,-,CASSISLPNQPQHF,TGTGCCAGTAGTATATCACTGCCCAATCAGCCCCAGCATTTT
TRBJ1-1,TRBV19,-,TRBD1,CASSRTGRLNTEAFF,TGTGCCAGTAGTAGGACAGGGAGATTGAACACTGAAGCTTTCTTT
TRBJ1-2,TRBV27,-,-,CASALKAGSRGNYGYTF,TGTGCCAGCGCTCTCAAGGCCGGATCTAGGGGTAACTATGGCTACACCTTC
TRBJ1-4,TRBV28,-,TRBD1,CASSWGWGQGKKLFF,TGTGCCAGCAGCTGGGGGTGGGGACAGGGTAAAAAACTGTTTTTT
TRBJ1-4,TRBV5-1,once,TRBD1,CASSGGTGLNEKLFF,TGCGCCAGCAGCGGGGGGACAGGCCTTAATGAAAAACTGTTTTTT
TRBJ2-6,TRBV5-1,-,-,CASSFGPGQRSGANVLTF,-
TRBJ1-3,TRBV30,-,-,CAWSVLGNTIYF,TGTGCCTGGAGTGTACTCGGAAACACCATATATTTT
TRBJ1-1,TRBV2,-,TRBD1,CASRTDRESGEAFF,TGTGCCAGCAGGACTGACAGGGAGTCGGGTGAAGCTTTCTTT
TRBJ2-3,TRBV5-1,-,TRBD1,CASNDRERADTQYF,TGCGCCAGTAATGACAGGGAACGCGCAGATACGCAGTATTTT
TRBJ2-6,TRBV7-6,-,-,CASSDTLSGANVLTF,TGTGCCAGCAGCGATACCCTATCTGGGGCCAACGTCCTGACTTTC
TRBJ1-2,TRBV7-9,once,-,CASSATVYGYTF,TGTGCCAGCAGCGCGACGGTTTATGGCTACACCTTC
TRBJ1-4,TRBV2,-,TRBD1,CASSAGTATNEKLFF,TGTGCCAGCAGTGCCGGGACAGCAACTAATGAAAAACTGTTTTTT
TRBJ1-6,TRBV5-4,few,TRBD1,CASSSLQGRNSPLHF,TGTGCCAGCAGCTCCCTACAGGGGAGGAATTCACCCCTCCACTTT
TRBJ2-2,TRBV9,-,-,CATQPRANTGELFF,TGTGCTACCCAGCCAAGGGCGAACACCGGGGAGCTGTTTTTT
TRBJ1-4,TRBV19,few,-,CASSPRSNEKLFF,TGTGCCAGTAGTCCACGTTCTAATGAAAAACTGTTTTTT
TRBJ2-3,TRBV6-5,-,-,CASADFSTDTQYF,TGTGCCAGTGCGGACTTTAGCACAGATACGCAGTATTTT
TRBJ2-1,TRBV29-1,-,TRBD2,CRSRGDSYNEQFF,TGCAGATCACGGGGGGACTCCTACAATGAGCAGTTCTTC
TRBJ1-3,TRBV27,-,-,CASREQGSGNTIYF,TGTGCCAGCAGGGAACAGGGTTCAGGAAACACCATATATTTT
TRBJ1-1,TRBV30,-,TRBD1,CAWGTGQGWAEAFF,TGTGCCTGGGGGACCGGACAGGGATGGGCTGAAGCTTTCTTT
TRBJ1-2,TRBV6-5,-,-,CASRGGRSYGYTF,TGTGCCAGCAGGGGGGGGCGCTCCTATGGCTACACCTTC
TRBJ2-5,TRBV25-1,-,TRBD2,CASSASGGRETQYF,TGTGCCAGCAGTGCTAGCGGGGGAAGAGAGACCCAGTACTTC
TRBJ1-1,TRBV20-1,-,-,CSARQYTEAFF,TGCAGTGCTCGACAGTACACTGAAGCTTTCTTT
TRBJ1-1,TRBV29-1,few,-,CSVNRVGTEAFF,TGCAGCGTCAACAGGGTGGGCACTGAAGCTTTCTTT
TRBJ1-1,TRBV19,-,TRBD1,CASSDRGRATEAFF,TGTGCCAGCTCAGACAGGGGGCGGGCCACTGAAGCTTTCTTT
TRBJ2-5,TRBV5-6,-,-,CASSITGGGGETQYF,TGTGCCAGCAGCATCACCGGAGGGGGAGGGGAGACCCAGTACTTC
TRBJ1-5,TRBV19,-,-,CASSIGGSNQPQHF,TGTGCCAGTAGTATAGGGGGGAGCAATCAGCCCCAGCATTTT
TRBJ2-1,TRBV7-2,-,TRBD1,CASSRTGGLDEQFF,TGTGCCAGCAGCCGGACAGGGGGCCTGGATGAGCAGTTCTTC
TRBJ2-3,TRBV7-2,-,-,CASRLGPDTQYF,TGTGCCAGCAGGCTGGGGCCAGATACGCAGTATTTT
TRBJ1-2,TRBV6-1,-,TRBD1,CASRPGGRGNDGYTF,TGTGCCAGCAGGCCCGGTGGCAGGGGGAACGATGGCTACACCTTC
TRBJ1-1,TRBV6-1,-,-,CASSDWFPNTEAFF,TGTGCCAGCAGTGATTGGTTTCCGAACACTGAAGCTTTCTTT
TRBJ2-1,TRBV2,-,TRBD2,CASSGERGLYNEQFF,TGTGCCAGCAGTGGGGAGCGGGGTTTGTACAATGAGCAGTTCTTC
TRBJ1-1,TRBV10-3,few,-,CAISLTPEYTEAFF,TGTGCCATCAGTCTGACACCGGAGTACACTGAAGCTTTCTTT
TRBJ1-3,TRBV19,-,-,CASSIRTVSGNTIYF,TGTGCCAGTAGTATTCGGACGGTCTCTGGAAACACCATATATTTT
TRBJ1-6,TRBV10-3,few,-,CAISEALFRPLHF,TGTGCCATCAGTGAGGCTCTGTTCCGACCCCTCCACTTT
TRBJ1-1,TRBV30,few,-,CAWRGLSYTEAFF,TGTGCCTGGAGGGGGTTAAGTTACACTGAAGCTTTCTTT
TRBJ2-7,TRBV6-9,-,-,CASSYWGPHYEQYF,TGTGCCAGCAGTTATTGGGGACCCCACTACGAGCAGTACTTC
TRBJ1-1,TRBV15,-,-,CATSSFEVRGNTEAFF,TGTGCCACCAGCAGTTTCGAAGTACGGGGCAACACTGAAGCTTTCTTT
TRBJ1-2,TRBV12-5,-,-,CASGLGQIYGYTF,TGTGCTAGTGGTTTGGGGCAGATCTATGGCTACACCTTC
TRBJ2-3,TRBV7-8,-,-,CASSLGHDTDTQYF,TGTGCCAGCAGCCTGGGACACGACACAGATACGCAGTATTTT
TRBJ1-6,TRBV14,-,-,CASSLVQGSSPLHF,TGTGCCAGCAGCCTAGTCCAGGGGAGTTCACCCCTCCACTTT
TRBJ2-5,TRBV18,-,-,CASSPLPPGTTQETQYF,TGTGCCAGCTCCCCGTTACCTCCCGGGACAACACAAGAGACCCAGTACTTC
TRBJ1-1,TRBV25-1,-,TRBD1,CASSEDRGFTEAFF,TGTGCCAGCAGTGAAGACAGGGGGTTCACTGAAGCTTTCTTT